What follows is one T cell receptor (beta chain) and its context. Its binding antigen is unknown. The record has no base qualities; no much larger clone is one base away. The source of the sample is a study of blood T cells in healthy people across ages (dated by TCRdb to between 2015 and 2016). For the study in its entirety: Template switching captured roughly one uniquely barcoded TCR beta cDNA molecule per two T cells in model experiments. To avoid experimental bias, donors of different ages were distributed randomly across sequencing lanes. The study analyzed two additional independent replicas of 1 million unique cDNA reads from the same blood draw for two donors, one aged 18 to 30 and one aged 80 or older. Age-related changes in TCR beta repertoire diversity were measured in the study by deep sequencing normalized with unique cDNA molecular identifiers. Donors were grouped into four age groups: young (average roughly 15 years), middle-aged (roughly 38), aged (over 55) and long-lived (just over 80). Beyond this particular receptor, the publication reports: Because profiling used bulk unsorted PBMCs, naive and antigen-experienced compartments could not be compared conclusively. As age increased, observed TCR beta diversity per million T cells dropped in a roughly linear way, and a significant reduction was already evident by age roughly 40. Observed TCR beta diversity correlated strongly with the percentage of naive T cells measured by flow cytometry. Total diversity estimates from one million sequenced T cells were considered lower bounds and underestimates. The long-lived group showed more naive CD4+ T cells, fewer expanded clones and increased TCR diversity than the aged group, suggesting age selection. Because donor CMV infection status was unknown, age-related changes in expanded clonotypes were potentially confounded.

Receptor amplification or capture employed 5' RACE. These reads were obtained on an Illumina HiSeq 2500. A second roughly 6 to 12 cycle PCR used a sample-barcoded 5' primer and a J-beta primer mix. A template-switch 5' adaptor carrying 12 random nucleotides introduced a unique molecular identifier onto each TCR beta cDNA molecule. At least 2.5 million CDR3-containing paired-end reads were obtained from each sample. First-strand cDNA synthesis was performed from all RNA using the Mint cDNA synthesis kit, with priming by a TRBC-specific oligonucleotide. All cDNA was treated with uracil-DNA glycosylase and then went through a first 18-cycle PCR with the universal primers M1SS and BC2_uni_R. On the study's bioinformatics: For normalization, 1 million high-quality reads were randomly selected from each sample, with every read carrying a distinct molecular identifier. Instead of being binned into consensus sequences, reads that shared molecular identifiers were thrown out. MiTCR, run with a Q25 quality threshold and the strictest error-elimination algorithm, handled CDR3 identification, clonotype clustering and error correction. A nonparametric unseen species model with Euler transformation was used to estimate a lower bound on total TCR beta diversity. TCRdb ran its own pipeline on the public reads, namely fastp trimming at Q25 and MiXCR clone calling, and kept in-frame beta chains. Duplicate CDR3 protein sequences are folded into a single record with the most common DNA and genes. None of the V and J calls come from the authors' own analysis; TCRdb made them. The table for this sample lists hundreds of thousands of distinct CDR3 sequences; 20% to 25% of them were counted only once. The top ten clones comprise 3% to 4.5% of the sample.

The CDR3, cysteine through phenylalanine, is 12 amino acids long. Only CDR3 DNA is held: 36 bases, read in frame from base 1. V and J lose 8 bases and 6 bases, and a span of 11 bases separates them. CDR1 SNHLY and CDR2 FYNNEI are derived from the germline V gene. Donors were 39 systemically healthy Caucasian individuals from Russia aged roughly 6 to 100 years. Each donor gave 8 to 10 milliliters of peripheral blood, drawn into EDTA-treated Vacutainer tubes. PBMCs were isolated by Ficoll-Paque density-gradient centrifugation, with at least 6 million obtained per sample. Total RNA was extracted from PBMCs with Trizol reagent, with at least 5 micrograms obtained per sample. Naive CD45RAhigh/CD27high T cell percentages were measured by flow cytometry on a PBMC aliquot from every donor.

Material: blood. The V and J genes are TRBV2 and TRBJ2-1, with the identity of the D gene unclear. The TCR sequence derives from a man in his 70s in good health. The DNA is TGTGCCAGCGACTTTTGGGGCAATGAGCAGTTCTTC. The encoded protein is CASDFWGNEQFF.